This note documents a single TCR beta chain sequence. This clone was counted between two and nine times. What antigen it recognizes has not been identified. Within one base of it there is no much larger clone, and no base qualities were kept. The CDR3 measures 17 amino acids from cysteine to phenylalanine. The retained sequence is limited to the CDR3, 51 bases, with the frame set at the first base. CDR1 LNHNV and CDR2 YYDKDF were looked up in the germline V gene (reference sequence). Trimming takes 0 bases off V and 0 bases off J; junction bases not matched to a gene: 6. At one collaborating source in Seattle, patients were enrolled during active infection and were followed longitudinally through the course of disease. The collaborating institutions used their own protocols to collect whole blood in K2EDTA tubes. For TCRbeta analysis, collaborator samples were shipped as frozen whole blood, as isolated PBMCs, or as DNA extracted from either sample type.

The data belong to a study of blood T cell repertoires in COVID-19 (dated by TCRdb to 2018 to 2021). Regarding the complete study: Samples covering the acute and convalescent phases of COVID-19 were provided by collaborators in the United States, Italy and Spain. The material from the prospective study consisted of cDNA or gDNA derived from T cells, B-cell-depleted T cells, or PBMCs. Subjects who had been exposed to COVID-19, were actively infected with it, or had recovered from it provided the deeply sampled blood TCRbeta repertoires that made up the dataset. A freely available public database, intended as a resource for researchers studying the immune response to SARS-CoV-2, is where the repertoires were released. Samples were obtained from the ongoing ImmuneRACE study (first 160 participants) and from some 1,300 subjects provided by 6 global collaborators. A de-identified subject ID, COVID-19 status, age in years and sex were almost always included in the sample metadata. HLA class I and class II types, where available, came from metadata supplied by the sample provider rather than from assay-based typing. What the work shows at the level of the full study, not this receptor alone: The quantity of clinical and demographic metadata differed by source and by participant and was supplied without curation.

TCRbeta CDR3 regions were amplified from genomic DNA using the immunoSEQ Assay, a bias-controlled multiplex PCR. As for the original processing: The number of nucleated cells in each sample was estimated by amplification of reference gene primers within the assay. To quantify the absolute abundance of each unique TCRbeta CDR3 rearrangement, sequence reads were collapsed and filtered. Productive Simpson clonality was computed per sample as the square root of Simpson's diversity index over productive rearrangements. TCRdb mirrors the immuneACCESS table, restricted to in-frame sequences. Some clones are absent from its copies; in checked studies, under half trace to an unresolved V gene, and the reason for the others is unknown. The DNA gave D and trimming, while V, J and clone size come from that table. The sample has about 90,000 clones on record, roughly 90% of them singletons. Jointly, the top ten make up about 2.5% of the sample.

This clonotype originated in a man aged 45 to 65 with COVID-19, enrolled during active disease. The V and J genes are TRBV15 and TRBJ2-3, and 7 junction bases match TRBD1. The specimen sequenced was peripheral blood. This receptor carries the CDR3 CATSRDGQASSTDTQYF. The DNA sequence is given as TGTGCCACCAGCAGAGACGGACAGGCTTCTAGCACAGATACGCAGTATTTT.